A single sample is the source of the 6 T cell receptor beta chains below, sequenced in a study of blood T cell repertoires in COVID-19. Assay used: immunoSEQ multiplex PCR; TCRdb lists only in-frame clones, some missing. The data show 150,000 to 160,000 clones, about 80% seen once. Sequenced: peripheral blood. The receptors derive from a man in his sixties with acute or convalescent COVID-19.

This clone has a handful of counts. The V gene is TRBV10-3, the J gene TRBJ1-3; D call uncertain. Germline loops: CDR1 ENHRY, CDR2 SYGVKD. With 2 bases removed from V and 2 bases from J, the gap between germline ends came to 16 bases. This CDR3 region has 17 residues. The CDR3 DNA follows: TGTGCCATCAGTGAGGTCACACTAAGGATTGCTGGAAACACCATATATTTT. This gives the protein CAISEVTLRIAGNTIYF.

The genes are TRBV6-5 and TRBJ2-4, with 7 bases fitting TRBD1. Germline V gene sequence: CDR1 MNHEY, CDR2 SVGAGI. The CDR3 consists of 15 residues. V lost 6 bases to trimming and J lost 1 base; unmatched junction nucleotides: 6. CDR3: CASRPTGDAKNIQYF. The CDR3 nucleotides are TGTGCCAGCAGGCCAACAGGGGACGCCAAAAACATTCAGTACTTC.

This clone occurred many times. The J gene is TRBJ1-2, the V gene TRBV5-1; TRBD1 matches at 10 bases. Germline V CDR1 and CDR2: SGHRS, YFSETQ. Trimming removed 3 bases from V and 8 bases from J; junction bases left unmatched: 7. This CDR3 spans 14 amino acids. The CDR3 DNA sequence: TGCGCCAGCAGCTCTACCGGGACAGGGGACGGCTACACCTTC. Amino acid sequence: CASSSTGTGDGYTF.

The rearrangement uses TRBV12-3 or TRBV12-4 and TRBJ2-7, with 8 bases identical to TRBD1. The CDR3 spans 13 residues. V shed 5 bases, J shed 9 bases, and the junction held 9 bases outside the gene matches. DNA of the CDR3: TGTGCCAGCAGTACTGGACAGGGAGGTAGGCAGTACTTC. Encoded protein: CASSTGQGGRQYF.

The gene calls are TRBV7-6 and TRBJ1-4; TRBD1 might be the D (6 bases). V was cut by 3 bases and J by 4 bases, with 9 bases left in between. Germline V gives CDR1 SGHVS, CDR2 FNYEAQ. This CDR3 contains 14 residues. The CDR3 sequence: CASSFGGLNEKLFF. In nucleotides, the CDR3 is TGTGCCAGCAGCTTCGGGGGGCTTAATGAAAAACTGTTTTTT.

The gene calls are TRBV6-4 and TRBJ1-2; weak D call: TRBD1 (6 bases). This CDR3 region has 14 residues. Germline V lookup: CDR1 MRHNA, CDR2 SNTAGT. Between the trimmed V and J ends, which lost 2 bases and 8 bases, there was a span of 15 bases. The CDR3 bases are TGTGCCAGCAGTGACGGAACAGGGCTAAAGGGCTACACCTTC. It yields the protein CASSDGTGLKGYTF.